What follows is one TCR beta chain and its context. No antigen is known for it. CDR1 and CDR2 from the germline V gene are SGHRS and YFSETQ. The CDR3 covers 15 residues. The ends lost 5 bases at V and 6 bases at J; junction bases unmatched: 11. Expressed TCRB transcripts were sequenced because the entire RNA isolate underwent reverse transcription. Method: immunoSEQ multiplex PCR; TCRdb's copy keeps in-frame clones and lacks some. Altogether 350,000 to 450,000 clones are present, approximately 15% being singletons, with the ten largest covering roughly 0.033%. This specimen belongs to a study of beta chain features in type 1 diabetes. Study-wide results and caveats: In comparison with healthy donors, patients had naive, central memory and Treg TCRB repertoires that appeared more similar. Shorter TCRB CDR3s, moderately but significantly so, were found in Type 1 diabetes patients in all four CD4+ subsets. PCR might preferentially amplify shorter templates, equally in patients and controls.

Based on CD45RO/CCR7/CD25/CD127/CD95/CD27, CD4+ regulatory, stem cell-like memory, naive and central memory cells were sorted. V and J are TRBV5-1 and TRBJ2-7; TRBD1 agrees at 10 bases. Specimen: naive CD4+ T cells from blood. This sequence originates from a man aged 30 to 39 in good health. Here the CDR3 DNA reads TGCGCCAGCAGGCCCATGGGACAGGGGTTCTTCGAGCAGTACTTC. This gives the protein CASRPMGQGFFEQYF.